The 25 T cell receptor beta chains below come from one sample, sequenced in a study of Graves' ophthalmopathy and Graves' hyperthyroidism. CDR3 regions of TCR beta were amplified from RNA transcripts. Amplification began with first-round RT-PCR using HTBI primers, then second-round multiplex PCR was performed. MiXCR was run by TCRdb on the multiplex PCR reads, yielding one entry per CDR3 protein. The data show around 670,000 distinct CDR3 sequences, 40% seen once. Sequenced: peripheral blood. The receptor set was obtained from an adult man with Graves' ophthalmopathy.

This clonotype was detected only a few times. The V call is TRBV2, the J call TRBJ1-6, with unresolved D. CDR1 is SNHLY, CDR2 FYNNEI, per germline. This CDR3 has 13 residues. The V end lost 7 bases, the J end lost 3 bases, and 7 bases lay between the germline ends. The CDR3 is CASNRDYNSPLHF. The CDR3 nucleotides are TGTGCCAGCAACCGGGACTATAATTCACCCCTCCACTTT.

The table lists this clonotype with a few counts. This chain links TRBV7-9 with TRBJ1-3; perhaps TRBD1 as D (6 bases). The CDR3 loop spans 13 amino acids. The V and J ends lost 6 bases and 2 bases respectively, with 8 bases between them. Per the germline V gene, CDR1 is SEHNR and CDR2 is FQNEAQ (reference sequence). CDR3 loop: CASRGTPGNTIYF. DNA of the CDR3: TGTGCCAGCAGGGGGACACCTGGAAACACCATATATTTT.

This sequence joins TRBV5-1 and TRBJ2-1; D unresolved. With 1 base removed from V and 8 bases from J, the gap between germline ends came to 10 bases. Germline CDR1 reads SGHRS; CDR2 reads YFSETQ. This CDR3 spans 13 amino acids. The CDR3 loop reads CASSLSSSDEQFF. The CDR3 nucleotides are TGCGCCAGCAGCTTGAGTAGCTCAGATGAGCAGTTCTTC.

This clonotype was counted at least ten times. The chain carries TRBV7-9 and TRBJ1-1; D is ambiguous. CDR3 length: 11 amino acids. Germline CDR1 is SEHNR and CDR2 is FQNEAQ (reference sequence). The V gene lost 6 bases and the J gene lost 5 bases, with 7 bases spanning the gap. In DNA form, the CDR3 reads TGTGCCAGCAGACGGATTACTGAAGCTTTCTTT. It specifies CASRRITEAFF.

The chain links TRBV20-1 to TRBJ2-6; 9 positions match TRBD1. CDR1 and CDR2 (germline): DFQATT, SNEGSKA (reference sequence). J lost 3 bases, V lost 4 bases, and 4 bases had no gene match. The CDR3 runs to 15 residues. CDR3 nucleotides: TGCAGTGCTACAAGACAGGGGGATGGGGCCAACGTCCTGACTTTC. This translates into CSATRQGDGANVLTF.

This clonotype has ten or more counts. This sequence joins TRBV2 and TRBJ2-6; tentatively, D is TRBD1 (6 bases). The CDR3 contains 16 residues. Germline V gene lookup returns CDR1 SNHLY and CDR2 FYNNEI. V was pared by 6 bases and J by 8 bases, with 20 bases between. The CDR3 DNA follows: TGTGCCAGCAGGGCGGTTAAACAGGGTCCCCCCAACGTCCTGACTTTC. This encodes CASRAVKQGPPNVLTF.

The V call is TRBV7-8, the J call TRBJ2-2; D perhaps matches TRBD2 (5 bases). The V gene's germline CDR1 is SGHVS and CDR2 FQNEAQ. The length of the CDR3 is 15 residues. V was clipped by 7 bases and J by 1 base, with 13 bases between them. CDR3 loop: CASIPGRENTGELFF. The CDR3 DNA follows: TGTGCCAGCATCCCCGGACGGGAGAACACCGGGGAGCTGTTTTTT.

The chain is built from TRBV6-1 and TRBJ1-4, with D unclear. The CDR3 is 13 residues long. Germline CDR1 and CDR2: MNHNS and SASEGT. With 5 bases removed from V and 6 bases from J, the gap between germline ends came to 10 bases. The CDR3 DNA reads TGTGCCAGCAGTCCCCAGCGGGATGAAAAACTGTTTTTT. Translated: CASSPQRDEKLFF.

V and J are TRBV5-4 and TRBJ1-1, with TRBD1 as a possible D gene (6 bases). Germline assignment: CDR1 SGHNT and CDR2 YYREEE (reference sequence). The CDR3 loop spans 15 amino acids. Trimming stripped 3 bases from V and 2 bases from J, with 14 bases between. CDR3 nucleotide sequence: TGTGCCAGCAGCTCGCCCGGGACACTCAACACTGAAGCTTTCTTT. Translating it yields CASSSPGTLNTEAFF.

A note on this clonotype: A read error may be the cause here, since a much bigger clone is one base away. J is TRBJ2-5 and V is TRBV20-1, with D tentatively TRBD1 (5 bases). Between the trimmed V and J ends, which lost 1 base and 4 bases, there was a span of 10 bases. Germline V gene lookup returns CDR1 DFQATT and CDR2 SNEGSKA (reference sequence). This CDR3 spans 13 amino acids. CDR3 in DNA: TGCAGTGCTAGAGCGGGCAGGGCAGAGACCCAGTACTTC. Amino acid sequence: CSARAGRAETQYF.

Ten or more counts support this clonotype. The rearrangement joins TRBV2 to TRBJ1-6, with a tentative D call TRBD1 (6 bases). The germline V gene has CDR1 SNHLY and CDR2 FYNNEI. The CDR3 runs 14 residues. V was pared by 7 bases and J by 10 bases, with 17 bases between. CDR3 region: CASNLQGVESPLHF. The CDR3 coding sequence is TGTGCCAGCAACTTACAGGGAGTTGAATCACCCCTCCACTTT.

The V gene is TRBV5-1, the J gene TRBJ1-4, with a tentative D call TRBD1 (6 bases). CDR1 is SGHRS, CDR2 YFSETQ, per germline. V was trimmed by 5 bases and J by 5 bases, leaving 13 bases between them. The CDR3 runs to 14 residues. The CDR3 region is CASRNRVGNEKLFF. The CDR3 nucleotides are TGCGCCAGCAGGAACAGGGTAGGGAATGAAAAACTGTTTTTT.

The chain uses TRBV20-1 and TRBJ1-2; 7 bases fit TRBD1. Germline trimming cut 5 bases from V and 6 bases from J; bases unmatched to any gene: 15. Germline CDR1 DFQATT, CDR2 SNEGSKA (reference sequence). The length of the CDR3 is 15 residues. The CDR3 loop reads CSAENNRGRGDGYTF. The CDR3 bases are TGCAGTGCTGAAAATAACAGGGGTAGAGGAGATGGCTACACCTTC.

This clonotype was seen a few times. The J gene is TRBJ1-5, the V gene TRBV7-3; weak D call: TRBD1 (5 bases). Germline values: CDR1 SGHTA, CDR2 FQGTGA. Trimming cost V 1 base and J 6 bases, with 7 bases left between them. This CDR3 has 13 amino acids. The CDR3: CASSLSQGQPQHF. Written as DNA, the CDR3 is TGTGCCAGCAGCTTAAGTCAGGGTCAGCCCCAGCATTTT. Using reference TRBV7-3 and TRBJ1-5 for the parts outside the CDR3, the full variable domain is GAGVSQTPSNKVTEKGKYVELRCDPISGHTALYWYRQSLGQGPEFLIYFQGTGAADDSGLPNDRFFAVRPEGSVSTLKIQRTERGDSAVYLCASSLSQGQPQHFGDGTRLSIL.

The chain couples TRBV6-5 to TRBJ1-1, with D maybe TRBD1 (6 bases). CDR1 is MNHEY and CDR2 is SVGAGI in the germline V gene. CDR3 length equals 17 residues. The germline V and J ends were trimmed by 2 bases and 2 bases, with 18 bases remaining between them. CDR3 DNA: TGTGCCAGCAGTTACCCCTCGGACAGCCGGGAAAACACTGAAGCTTTCTTT. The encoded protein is CASSYPSDSRENTEAFF.

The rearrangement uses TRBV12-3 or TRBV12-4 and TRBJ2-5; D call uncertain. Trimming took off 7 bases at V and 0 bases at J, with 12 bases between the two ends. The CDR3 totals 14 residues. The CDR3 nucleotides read TGTGCCAGCACCTCCCCCGGTGACCAAGAGACCCAGTACTTC. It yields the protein CASTSPGDQETQYF.

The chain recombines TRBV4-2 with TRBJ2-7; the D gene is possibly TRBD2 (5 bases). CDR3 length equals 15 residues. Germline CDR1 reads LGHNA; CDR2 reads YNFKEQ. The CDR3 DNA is TGTGCCAGCGGCCAAGGAGGCAGATCAAACTACGAGCAGTACGTC. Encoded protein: CASGQGGRSNYEQYV.

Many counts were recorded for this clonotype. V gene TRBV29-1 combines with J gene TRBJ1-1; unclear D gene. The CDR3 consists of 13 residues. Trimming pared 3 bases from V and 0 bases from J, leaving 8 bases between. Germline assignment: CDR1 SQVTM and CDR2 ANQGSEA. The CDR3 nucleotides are TGCAGCGTTGAGGAACTCTTGAACACTGAAGCTTTCTTT. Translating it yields CSVEELLNTEAFF. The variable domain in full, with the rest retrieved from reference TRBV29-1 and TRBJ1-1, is SAVISQKPSRDICQRGTSLTIQCQVDSQVTMMFWYRQQPGQSLTLIATANQGSEATYESGFVIDKFPISRPNLTFSTLTVSNMSPEDSSIYLCSVEELLNTEAFFGQGTRLTVV.

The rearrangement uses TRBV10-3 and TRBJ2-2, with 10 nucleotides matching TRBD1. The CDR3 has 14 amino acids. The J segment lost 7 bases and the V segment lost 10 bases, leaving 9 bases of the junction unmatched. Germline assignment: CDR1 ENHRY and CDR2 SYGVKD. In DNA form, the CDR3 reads TGTGCCAGCAGCCGACAGGGGGCTGGCGGGGAGCTGTTTTTT. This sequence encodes CASSRQGAGGELFF.

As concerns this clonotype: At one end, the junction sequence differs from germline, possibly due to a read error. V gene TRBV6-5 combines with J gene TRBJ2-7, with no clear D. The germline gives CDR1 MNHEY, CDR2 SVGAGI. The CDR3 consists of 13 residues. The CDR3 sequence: CASSFGYSYGQYF. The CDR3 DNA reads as TGTGCCAGCAGTTTTGGTTACTCCTACGGGCAGTACTTC.

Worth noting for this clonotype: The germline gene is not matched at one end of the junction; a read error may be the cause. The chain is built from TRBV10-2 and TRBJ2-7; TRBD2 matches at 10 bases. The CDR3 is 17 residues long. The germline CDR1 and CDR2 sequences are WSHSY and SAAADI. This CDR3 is CASSYSPASGRYYEQYF. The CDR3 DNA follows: TGTGCCAGCAGTTATTCTCCGGCTAGCGGGAGATACTACGAGCAGTACTTC.

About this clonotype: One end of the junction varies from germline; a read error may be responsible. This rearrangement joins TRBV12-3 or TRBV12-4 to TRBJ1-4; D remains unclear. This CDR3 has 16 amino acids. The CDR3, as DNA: TGTGACAGCAGTTTAAGCCTCAGTCAAGCTAATGAAAAACTGTTTTTT. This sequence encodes CDSSLSLSQANEKLFF.

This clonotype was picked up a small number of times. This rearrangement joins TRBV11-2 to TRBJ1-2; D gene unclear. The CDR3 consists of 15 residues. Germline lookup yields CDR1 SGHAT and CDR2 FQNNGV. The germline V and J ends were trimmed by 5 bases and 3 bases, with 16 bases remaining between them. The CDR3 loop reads CASSGPFQRHYGYTF. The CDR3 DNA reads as TGTGCCAGCAGCGGCCCATTTCAAAGGCACTATGGCTACACCTTC.

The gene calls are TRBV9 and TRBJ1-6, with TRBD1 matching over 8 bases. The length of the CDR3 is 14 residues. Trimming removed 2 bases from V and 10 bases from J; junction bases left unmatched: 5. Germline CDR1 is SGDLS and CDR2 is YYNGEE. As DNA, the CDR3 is TGTGCCAGCAGCGTGACAGGGGCAAGGTCACCCCTCCACTTT. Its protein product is CASSVTGARSPLHF.

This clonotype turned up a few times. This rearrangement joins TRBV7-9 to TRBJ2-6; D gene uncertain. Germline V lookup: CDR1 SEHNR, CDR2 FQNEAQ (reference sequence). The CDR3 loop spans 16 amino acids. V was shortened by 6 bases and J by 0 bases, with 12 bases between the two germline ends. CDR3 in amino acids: CASSYVRASGANVLTF. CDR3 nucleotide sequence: TGTGCCAGCAGTTACGTCCGGGCCTCTGGGGCCAACGTCCTGACTTTC.